The count of the clone carrying this TCR beta chain is one. This sample is part of a study of blood T cell repertoires in COVID-19. Study summary: Nucleic acid was either cDNA or gDNA, and it came from T cells, B-cell-depleted T cells, or PBMCs.

The CDR3 has 16 amino acids. Germline V CDR1 and CDR2: KGHSH, LQKENI. V dropped 4 bases and J dropped 0 bases, with 13 bases sitting between them. In the original workflow: Quantification of nucleated cells was approximated via reference gene primer amplification. Clones were sequenced by immunoSEQ multiplex PCR, and TCRdb holds only the in-frame ones, with some missing. V, J and clone size are those of that table, while D and trimming were read from the DNA. The sample has 150,000 to 200,000 clones; around 83% are singletons. The sequence was collected from a man between 45 and 60 years old with active or convalescent COVID-19. Input material: peripheral blood. The J gene is TRBJ1-5, the V gene TRBV18; a weak D match, TRBD1 (6 bases). CDR3 DNA sequence: TGTGCCAGCTCACAACAGGGCCTTAATAGCAATCAGCCCCAGCATTTT. Amino acid sequence: CASSQQGLNSNQPQHF.